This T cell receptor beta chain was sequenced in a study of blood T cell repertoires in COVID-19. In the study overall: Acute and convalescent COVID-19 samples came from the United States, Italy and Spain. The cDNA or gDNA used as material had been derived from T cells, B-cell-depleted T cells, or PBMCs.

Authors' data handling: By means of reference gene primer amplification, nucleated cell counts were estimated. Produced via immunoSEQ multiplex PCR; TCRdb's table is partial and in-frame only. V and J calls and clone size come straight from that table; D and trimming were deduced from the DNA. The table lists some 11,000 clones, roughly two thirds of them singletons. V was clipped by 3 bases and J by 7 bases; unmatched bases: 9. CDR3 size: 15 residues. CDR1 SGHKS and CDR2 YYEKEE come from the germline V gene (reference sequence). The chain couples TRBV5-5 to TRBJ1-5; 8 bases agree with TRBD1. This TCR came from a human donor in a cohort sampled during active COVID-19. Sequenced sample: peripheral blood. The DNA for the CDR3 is TGTGCCAGCAGCTACTTCGGACAGGGCGGACAGCCCCAGCATTTT. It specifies CASSYFGQGGQPQHF. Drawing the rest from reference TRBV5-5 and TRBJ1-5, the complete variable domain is DAGVTQSPTHLIKTRGQQVTLRCSPISGHKSVSWYQQVLGQGPQFIFQYYEKEERGRGNFPDRFSARQFPNYSSELNVNALLLGDSALYLCASSYFGQGGQPQHFGDGTRLSIL.